What follows are 30 T cell receptor beta chains derived from one specimen sequenced in a study of blood T cell repertoires in COVID-19. The protocol was immunoSEQ multiplex PCR, while the TCRdb copy is restricted to in-frame clones and leaves out a portion. Here the sample spans 220,000 or so clones, 80% to 90% being singletons. Sequenced sample: PBMCs or T cells enriched from blood (not recorded which). All receptors come from a woman between 18 and 29 years old in a cohort exposed to, infected with or recovered from COVID-19 (not recorded which).

Points on this clone: In the same sample, other DNA sequences code for this CDR3. The chain links TRBV3-1 (or the pseudogene TRBV3-2) to TRBJ1-5; the D gene is possibly TRBD1 (5 bases). The CDR3 totals 14 residues. In germline, CDR1 is LGHDT, CDR2 YNNKEL (reference sequence). Trimming shortened V by 4 bases and J by 2 bases, and 9 bases separated the two germline ends. CDR3 sequence: CASSLSGGNQPQHF. As DNA, the CDR3 is TGTGCCAGCAGCCTATCGGGGGGCAATCAGCCCCAGCATTTT.

The chain combines TRBV3-1 (or the pseudogene TRBV3-2) with TRBJ1-1; no reliable D call. The V end was cut by 3 bases, the J end by 3 bases, with 8 bases between. This CDR3 is built from 13 residues. The germline V gene encodes CDR1 LGHDT and CDR2 YNNKEL (reference sequence). This chain's CDR3 is CASSHILYTEAFF. The CDR3 DNA sequence: TGTGCCAGCAGCCACATACTTTACACTGAAGCTTTCTTT.

The rearrangement links TRBV2 to TRBJ1-3; D not certain. The V and J ends lost 3 bases and 1 base respectively, with 13 bases between them. There are 16 residues in the CDR3. Germline CDR1 reads SNHLY; CDR2 reads FYNNEI. For the CDR3, the DNA is TGTGCCAGCAGTGATTCGACGGAGGATTCTGGAAACACCATATATTTT. It specifies CASSDSTEDSGNTIYF.

The chain has TRBV7-7 and TRBJ2-7; 8 nucleotides line up with TRBD1. The ends lost 4 bases at V and 4 bases at J; junction bases unmatched: 9. From germline, CDR1 is SSHAT and CDR2 FNYEAQ (reference sequence). The CDR3 is 15 residues long. CDR3 DNA sequence: TGTGCCAGCAGCTATGGACAGGGCGGCTTGTACGAGCAGTACTTC. Residues: CASSYGQGGLYEQYF.

This clone has more than one count but fewer than ten. The chain recombines TRBV15 with TRBJ2-1; 7 bases line up with TRBD2. CDR3 length: 15 residues. CDR1 is LNHNV and CDR2 is YYDKDF in the germline V gene (reference sequence). J was trimmed by 4 bases and V by 3 bases; bases with no gene match: 6. The CDR3 sequence is CATSSAEGGYNEQFF. The CDR3 DNA reads TGTGCCACCAGCAGTGCGGAGGGAGGGTACAATGAGCAGTTCTTC.

The chain recombines TRBV19 with TRBJ1-5; D is unclear. The CDR3 is made up of 15 amino acids. Trimming took 6 bases from V and 1 from J, leaving 13 bases between them. Looked up from germline, CDR1 is LNHDA and CDR2 is SQIVND (reference sequence). For the CDR3, the DNA is TGTGCCAGTAGCCTGGAGAGGGCCAGCAATCAGCCCCAGCATTTT. Amino acid sequence: CASSLERASNQPQHF.

This chain links TRBV28 with TRBJ2-6, with 10 bases identical to TRBD1. Germline-derived CDR1 and CDR2 are MDHEN and SYDVKM. J lost 2 bases, V lost 5 bases, and 6 bases had no gene match. The CDR3 length is 17 residues. The CDR3 DNA is TGTGCCAGCAGTACCGGGACAGGGGACCCTGGGGCCAACGTCCTGACTTTC. Protein sequence: CASSTGTGDPGANVLTF.

The chain joins TRBV28 to TRBJ1-2, with D maybe TRBD1 (5 bases). This CDR3 region has 14 residues. The germline V gene encodes CDR1 MDHEN and CDR2 SYDVKM. The V end was cut by 2 bases, the J end by 5 bases, with 12 bases between. CDR3 protein: CASSLRRGVYGYTF. CDR3 bases: TGTGCCAGCAGTTTAAGGCGGGGCGTTTATGGCTACACCTTC.

This clone appeared once. This rearrangement joins TRBV5-8 to TRBJ1-1; D remains ambiguous. Trimming stripped 6 bases from V and 3 bases from J, with 18 bases between. The CDR3 runs to 15 residues. The germline CDR1 and CDR2 sequences are SGHTS and YDEGEE. The CDR3 region has the DNA TGTGCCAGCACCTCGAGGGCGGCCTGGGACACTGAAGCTTTCTTT. Its protein is CASTSRAAWDTEAFF.

The chain carries TRBV7-3 and TRBJ2-1; TRBD2 matches at 9 bases. Germline lookup yields CDR1 SGHTA and CDR2 FQGTGA. The CDR3 has 16 amino acids. J gave up 2 bases and V 5 bases, and 7 bases lay outside the gene matches. The CDR3 protein is CASSPSSGIPYNEQFF. In DNA form, the CDR3 reads TGTGCCAGCAGCCCCTCTAGCGGGATCCCCTACAATGAGCAGTTCTTC.

V is TRBV5-1 and J is TRBJ1-3; no reliable D call. The germline V and J ends were trimmed by 2 bases and 3 bases, with 9 bases remaining between them. This CDR3 spans 14 amino acids. Germline V gene data show CDR1 as SGHRS and CDR2 as YFSETQ. The CDR3: CASSFSGNGNTIYF. In DNA, the CDR3 is TGCGCCAGCAGCTTTTCGGGAAATGGAAACACCATATATTTT.

V and J are TRBV7-9 and TRBJ1-2; 7 positions match TRBD1. The trim removed 0 bases at V and 4 bases at J, leaving 8 bases unmatched. Looked up from germline, CDR1 is SEHNR and CDR2 is FQNEAQ (reference sequence). This CDR3 is 16 amino acids long. This CDR3 is CASSLAAGGQLYGYTF. The CDR3 nucleotides are TGTGCCAGCAGCTTAGCCGCGGGGGGACAGCTCTATGGCTACACCTTC.

The V call is TRBV27, the J call TRBJ2-1; TRBD2 matches 12 bases. J was trimmed by 2 bases and V by 5 bases; bases with no gene match: 7. The V gene's germline CDR1 is MNHEY and CDR2 SMNVEV (reference sequence). This CDR3 is 17 amino acids long. The CDR3 DNA is TGTGCCAGCAGTCTTGCTAGCGGGGGGGTTCCCTACAATGAGCAGTTCTTC. Its translation: CASSLASGGVPYNEQFF.

This chain connects TRBV6-5 to TRBJ1-2; tentatively, D is TRBD1 (6 bases). Germline V gives CDR1 MNHEY, CDR2 SVGAGI. Trimming shortened V by 4 bases and J by 3 bases, and 12 bases separated the two germline ends. The CDR3 loop spans 14 amino acids. CDR3 residues: CASSSTQGYYGYTF. CDR3 sequence (DNA): TGTGCCAGCAGTTCAACACAGGGCTACTATGGCTACACCTTC.

V and J are TRBV27 and TRBJ1-1; a possible D gene is TRBD1 (6 bases). Per the germline V gene, CDR1 is MNHEY and CDR2 is SMNVEV (reference sequence). This CDR3 has 14 amino acids. V was shortened by 7 bases and J by 1 base, with 13 bases between the two germline ends. The CDR3 DNA reads TGTGCCAGCATGGCAGGGGCCGAGAACACTGAAGCTTTCTTT. As protein: CASMAGAENTEAFF.

This clone was observed a single time. V and J are TRBV6-5 and TRBJ2-2, with D possibly matching TRBD1 (5 bases). V was clipped by 6 bases and J by 1 base, with 9 bases between them. The CDR3 has 14 residues. Germline loops: CDR1 MNHEY, CDR2 SVGAGI. The CDR3 spells CASSWGMNTGELFF. The CDR3 DNA sequence: TGTGCCAGCAGCTGGGGCATGAACACCGGGGAGCTGTTTTTT.

The chain uses TRBV7-8 and TRBJ2-7; tentatively, D is TRBD2 (5 bases). The V and J ends lost 5 bases and 1 base respectively, with 18 bases between them. Per germline, CDR1 SGHVS and CDR2 FQNEAQ. This CDR3 contains 16 residues. CDR3 sequence: CASSLLWASGSYEQYF. DNA of the CDR3: TGTGCCAGCAGCCTGCTCTGGGCTTCGGGGTCCTACGAGCAGTACTTC.

The V and J genes are TRBV5-1 and TRBJ2-5, with TRBD1 identical over 8 bases. CDR3 length: 15 amino acids. V lost 0 bases to trimming and J lost 3 bases; unmatched junction nucleotides: 4. Looked up from germline, CDR1 is SGHRS and CDR2 is YFSETQ. DNA of the CDR3: TGCGCCAGCAGCTTGGGGCAGGGGGCGAAAGAGACCCAGTACTTC. Protein sequence: CASSLGQGAKETQYF. Full variable domain (rest looked up from reference TRBV5-1 and TRBJ2-5): KAGVTQTPRYLIKTRGQQVTLSCSPISGHRSVSWYQQTPGQGLQFLFEYFSETQRNKGNFPGRFSGRQFSNSRSEMNVSTLELGDSALYLCASSLGQGAKETQYFGPGTRLLVL.

CDR3 in amino acids: CATSDTTGARTDTQYF. CDR3 sequence (DNA): TGTGCCACCAGTGACACGACAGGGGCCCGCACAGATACGCAGTATTTT. V gene TRBV24-1 combines with J gene TRBJ2-3; TRBD1 agrees at 8 bases. This CDR3 contains 16 residues. The junction had 6 bases not matched to a gene; V was cut back by 4 bases and J by 1 base. From germline, CDR1 is KGHDR and CDR2 SFDVKD.

J is TRBJ2-3 and V is TRBV25-1; D ambiguous. The V end was cut by 3 bases, the J end by 2 bases, with 9 bases between. The CDR3 has 14 residues. CDR1 MGHDK and CDR2 SYGVNS come from the germline V gene. CDR3 region: CASSESLFTDTQYF. Written as DNA, the CDR3 is TGTGCCAGCAGTGAGTCTTTATTCACAGATACGCAGTATTTT.

The chain carries TRBV4-1 and TRBJ2-7; TRBD2 is a possible D gene (6 bases). Trimming left V 5 bases short and J 0 bases short, with 14 bases between. The V gene's germline CDR1 is MGHRA and CDR2 YSYEKL. The CDR3 has 15 amino acids. CDR3 residues: CASSYGTRSSYEQYF. CDR3 DNA: TGCGCCAGCAGCTATGGGACTCGAAGCTCCTACGAGCAGTACTTC.

The chain couples TRBV7-9 to TRBJ2-3; perhaps TRBD2 as D (6 bases). The CDR3 is made up of 17 amino acids. From germline, CDR1 is SEHNR and CDR2 FQNEAQ (reference sequence). Trimming took 7 bases from V and 5 from J, leaving 25 bases between them. This chain's CDR3 is CASTPRRGKPDGDTQYF. Written as DNA, the CDR3 is TGTGCCAGCACTCCACGTCGGGGGAAGCCGGATGGAGATACGCAGTATTTT.

The genes are TRBV6-1 and TRBJ1-1; D gene unclear. The CDR3 totals 18 residues. V lost 2 bases and J 3 bases, leaving 22 bases between the germline ends. In germline, CDR1 is MNHNS, CDR2 SASEGT. This CDR3 is CASSEPKLYAGRDTEAFF. The CDR3 bases are TGTGCCAGCAGTGAACCTAAGCTGTACGCGGGCCGTGACACTGAAGCTTTCTTT.

The genes are TRBV10-1 and TRBJ2-3, with 12 bases lining up with TRBD2. The CDR3 sequence is 16 residues long. V shed 6 bases and J 1 base; nucleotides not matched to a gene: 5. Germline V lookup: CDR1 WNHNN, CDR2 SYGVQD (reference sequence). In DNA, the CDR3 is TGCGCCAGCAGCTCCGGACTAGCGGGACGCACAGATACGCAGTATTTT. Its translation is CASSSGLAGRTDTQYF.

This sequence joins TRBV28 and TRBJ2-2, with a weak D call TRBD1 (6 bases). This CDR3 has 14 amino acids. Germline CDR1 and CDR2: MDHEN and SYDVKM. V gave up 8 bases and J gave up 1 base, with 11 bases separating them. CDR3 residues: CASLQGRNTGELFF. CDR3 DNA sequence: TGTGCCAGCCTTCAGGGGCGGAACACCGGGGAGCTGTTTTTT.

This chain uses TRBV5-5 with TRBJ1-1; D might be TRBD1 (5 bases). The CDR3 has 15 residues. Germline CDR1 is SGHKS and CDR2 is YYEKEE (reference sequence). The germline V and J ends were trimmed by 3 bases and 0 bases, with 12 bases remaining between them. CDR3 sequence reads: CASSSAPTVNTEAFF. The CDR3 DNA sequence: TGTGCCAGCAGCTCGGCCCCGACAGTGAACACTGAAGCTTTCTTT.

The chain couples TRBV7-3 to TRBJ1-5; no definite D call. Germline CDR1 and CDR2: SGHTA and FQGTGA. Trimming left V 2 bases short and J 4 bases short, with 6 bases between. The CDR3 spans 13 residues. CDR3: CASSLGLNQPQHF. The CDR3 region has the DNA TGTGCCAGCAGCTTAGGGCTTAATCAGCCCCAGCATTTT.

The CDR3 coding sequence is TGCGCCAGCAGCTTGGGAGGACAGGGGACTGAAGCTTTCTTT. Amino acid sequence: CASSLGGQGTEAFF. V gene TRBV5-1 combines with J gene TRBJ1-1; TRBD1 aligns across 9 bases. V lost 0 bases to trimming and J lost 5 bases; unmatched junction nucleotides: 2. CDR1 and CDR2 from the germline V gene are SGHRS and YFSETQ. CDR3 length: 14 amino acids.

The chain is built from TRBV6-5 and TRBJ2-5; 9 nucleotides line up with TRBD1. After removal of 6 bases from V and 3 bases from J, the junction contained 8 bases not matched to a gene. The CDR3 extends over 15 amino acids. Germline V gene lookup returns CDR1 MNHEY and CDR2 SVGAGI. The CDR3, as DNA: TGTGCCAGCAGGCTACAGGGGGCGAACGAAGAGACCCAGTACTTC. As protein: CASRLQGANEETQYF.

The J gene is TRBJ1-5, the V gene TRBV20-1; no definite D call. CDR1 and CDR2 from the germline V gene are DFQATT and SNEGSKA (reference sequence). The CDR3 contains 14 residues. Trimming cost V 3 bases and J 5 bases, with 14 bases left between them. CDR3 DNA: TGCAGTGCTAGTCCGGGGTCCCAACATCAGCCCCAGCATTTT. It yields the protein CSASPGSQHQPQHF.